This paragraph covers one TCR beta chain sequence. Its specificity is not known. This specimen comes from a study of shared clonotypes between healthy human individuals. Across the whole study: The cohort comprised a couple of women and a few men. Their ages spanned 18 to 49 years.

Template for every sorted-subset replicate PCR totaled around 200 ng DNA, approximately 30,000 T cell genomes. The data were produced by immunoSEQ multiplex PCR, yet TCRdb's version contains in-frame clones alone and is incomplete. The sample gives about 520,000 clones, approximately 95% of which show up once; approximately 0.067% is in the top ten. Splitting the CD4+ cells yielded a CD45RA+ naive subset and a CD45RA-negative memory subset. The CDR3 totals 15 residues. V was pared by 1 base and J by 8 bases, with 16 bases between. Looked up from germline, CDR1 is SGHNT and CDR2 is YYREEE (reference sequence). Study results and caveats: Lower generation probabilities were found for non-shared clonotypes than for those shared by all four donors.

The receptor was derived from a woman aged 25 to 39 in good health. The sequenced sample consisted of naive CD4+ T cells sorted from blood. Subset: CD45RA+ positively selected. J is TRBJ2-4 and V is TRBV5-4; tentative D call: TRBD2 (6 bases). The CDR3 DNA reads as TGTGCCAGCAGCTTGAACCCGGGAGTTGAGGACATTCAGTACTTC. Protein: CASSLNPGVEDIQYF. Full variable domain (rest looked up from reference TRBV5-4 and TRBJ2-4): ETGVTQSPTHLIKTRGQQVTLRCSSQSGHNTVSWYQQALGQGPQFIFQYYREEENGRGNFPPRFSGLQFPNYSSELNVNALELDDSALYLCASSLNPGVEDIQYFGAGTRLSVL.